The rows below give T cell receptor beta chains drawn from one sample of a study of CD8+ T cells in alopecia areata. The data were produced by immunoSEQ multiplex PCR, yet TCRdb's version contains in-frame clones alone and is incomplete. The sample includes about 160,000 clones, under 70% of them seen just once. The material was CD4+ T cells sorted from blood, obtained at week 4, from a patient treated with tofacitinib. These receptors all come from a human donor with alopecia areata. Each CDR3 is given with its conserved first and last residue. The D gene is left open where the match is weak. A row's size may be missing; if present it is once, few, many or a size class.

>TRBV30|NA|TRBJ1-6|NA
TGTGCCTGGAGTGGACAAAATTCACCCCTCCACTTT
CAWSGQNSPLHF
>TRBV29-1|NA|TRBJ2-4|NA
TGCAGCGTTGCCCAGCATGTTCTAGCCAAAAACATTCAGTACTTC
CSVAQHVLAKNIQYF
>TRBV4-2|few|TRBJ2-3|NA
TGTGCCAGCAGCCCAGGTTTGAGCACAGATACGCAGTATTTT
CASSPGLSTDTQYF
>TRBV7-2|few|TRBJ2-3|NA
TGTGCCAGCAGCCCCACTGGGGCGTCAGATACGCAGTATTTT
CASSPTGASDTQYF
>TRBV7-2|NA|TRBJ2-3|NA
TGTGCCAGCAGCTTAGCGGGGGGCACAGATACGCAGTATTTT
CASSLAGGTDTQYF
>TRBV7-2|NA|TRBJ2-7|TRBD2
TGTGCCAGCAGCTCCCGGACTAGCGGGGGTAGGTACGAGCAGTACTTC
CASSSRTSGGRYEQYF
>TRBV29-1|NA|TRBJ2-3|TRBD2
TGCAGCGTCGCCCTTCCTAGCGGGGGCACAGATACGCAGTATTTT
CSVALPSGGTDTQYF
>TRBV29-1|once|TRBJ2-7|TRBD2
TGCAGCGTTGGGACTAGCGGGGGGGCCTTCGAGCAGTACTTC
CSVGTSGGAFEQYF
>TRBV30|NA|TRBJ1-1|NA
TGTGCCTGGACCCGGGATGTGAACACTGAAGCTTTCTTT
CAWTRDVNTEAFF
>TRBV7-9|NA|TRBJ1-2|NA
TGTGCCAGCAGCTTTGGAAGGGCGGTCTATGGCTACACCTTC
CASSFGRAVYGYTF
>TRBV30|NA|TRBJ1-2|NA
TGTGCCTGGAGTTCGGACCTCCTAAGGCATGGCTACACCTTC
CAWSSDLLRHGYTF
>TRBV9|NA|TRBJ2-6|TRBD1
TGTGCCAGCAGCTTACGACAGGGGGCGATCATAGGGGCCAACGTCCTGACTTTC
CASSLRQGAIIGANVLTF
>TRBV30|NA|TRBJ1-5|NA
TGTGCCTGGAGTGTCGGGCAGGTCAATCAGCCCCAGCATTTT
CAWSVGQVNQPQHF
>TRBV7-9|NA|TRBJ1-6|NA
TGTGCCAGCAGCTCCACAGGGAATTCACCCCTCCACTTT
CASSSTGNSPLHF
>TRBV30|once|TRBJ1-2|TRBD1
TGTGCCTGGAGCTACGTCCCCGTTCTCTATCAGGGGGCCTTC
CAWSYVPVLYQGAF
>TRBV7-9|few|TRBJ2-5|NA
TGTGCCAGCAGCTTCACAGAGACCCAGTACTTC
CASSFTETQYF
>TRBV30|once|TRBJ2-1|TRBD2
TGTGCCTGGAGTTCAACGGGACTAGCGGGGGGCTCTTACAATGAGCAGTTCTTC
CAWSSTGLAGGSYNEQFF
>TRBV15|NA|TRBJ2-7|NA
TGTGCCACCAGCAGAGAAGTGTTGGGGGAGCAGTACTTC
CATSREVLGEQYF
>TRBV9|once|TRBJ2-6|NA
TGTGCCAGCAGCGCGGGACTTGCCAACGTCCTGACTTTC
CASSAGLANVLTF
>TRBV7-2|few|TRBJ2-7|NA
TGTGCCAGCAGCTCGGACAGTTCTCTCTACGAGCAGTACTTC
CASSSDSSLYEQYF
>TRBV6-5|NA|TRBJ1-1|NA
TGTGCCAGCAGTTACTCGGGGCTGAACACTGAAGCTTTCTTT
CASSYSGLNTEAFF
>TRBV7-9|NA|TRBJ1-1|NA
TGTGCCAGCAGCTCTAAGTTGAACACTGAAGCTTTCTTT
CASSSKLNTEAFF
>TRBV4-3|NA|TRBJ2-3|NA
TGCGCCAGCAGCCAAGTTTTGGGCACAGATACGCAGTATTTT
CASSQVLGTDTQYF
>TRBV6-6|few|TRBJ2-5|TRBD2
TGTGCCAGCAGCTCCACAGCGGGGGGGCATGAGACCCAGTACTTC
CASSSTAGGHETQYF
>TRBV30|NA|TRBJ1-6|TRBD1
TGTGCCTGGAGCCGGGGACAGGGAAATTCACCCCTCCACTTT
CAWSRGQGNSPLHF
>TRBV5-6|few|TRBJ2-7|TRBD1
TGTGCCAGCAGCCTACGGACAGGGAACGAGCAGTACTTC
CASSLRTGNEQYF